The sequence of this T cell receptor (beta chain) was determined in a study of cytomegalovirus exposure and HLA in healthy donors. General study findings and limits: In a later analysis, donors in an Asian-associated ancestry cluster reportedly had fewer N-insertions in productive TCRs than the cohort mean. Later analysis showed most CMV-associated TCR beta chains appearing HLA-restricted. In vitro work confirmed that a few CMV-associated chains recognize CMV antigens.

PCR amplification relied on 60 Vbeta primers (plus 13 Jbeta primers). The repertoire was sequenced with immunoSEQ multiplex PCR; TCRdb's copy has only in-frame clones and lacks some. The sample holds approximately 110,000 clones; about an eighth are singletons and the top ten take about a sixth. This clone was detected only a few times. Antigen specificity is unknown. The source of this sequence is a man in his forties in good health and CMV-seropositive. Input material: PBMCs.

The chain's CDR3 is CAWSRGGGTDTQYF. CDR3 in DNA: TGTGCCTGGTCACGGGGGGGCGGCACAGATACGCAGTATTTT. The chain links TRBV30 to TRBJ2-3; TRBD2 matches 8 bases. Germline CDR1 and CDR2: GTSNPN and SVGIG (reference sequence). Losses at the gene ends were 5 bases for V and 1 base for J; bases not matched to a gene: 5. The CDR3 loop spans 14 amino acids.